This is a list of T cell receptor beta chains from one sample in a study of T cells in Graves' hyperthyroidism and ophthalmopathy. TCRdb used MiXCR to reprocess the multiplex PCR reads, holding one entry per CDR3 protein. The sample records more than 350,000 distinct CDR3 sequences, nearly 15% being singletons. The sequenced sample consisted of blood. These receptors came from a woman aged 60 to 75 with Graves' ophthalmopathy. Each CDR3 is given with its conserved first and last residue. The order of the fields is CDR3 protein, CDR3 DNA, J gene, V gene, D gene, clone size. A D gene is named only where the DNA matches it firmly. Part of the rows lack a size; the others show once, few, many or a class for expanded clones.

CASSLSRVRGYTF TGTGCCAGCAGTTTGTCCAGGGTGCGTGGCTACACCTTC TRBJ1-2 TRBV12-3/TRBV12-4 - -
CASSLASPGGTYEQYF TGTGCCAGCAGTTTAGCGTCCCCCGGGGGTACCTACGAGCAGTACTTC TRBJ2-7 TRBV12-3/TRBV12-4 - few
CASSAVAGRRRAGNTIYF TGTGCCAGCAGTGCCGTTGCGGGGCGGCGCAGGGCTGGAAACACCATATATTTT TRBJ1-3 TRBV28 - many
CASSLGQGSNEQFF TGCGCCAGCAGCTTGGGCCAGGGGAGCAATGAGCAGTTCTTC TRBJ2-1 TRBV5-1 - many
CASSLTSGNYEQYF TGCGCCAGCAGCTTGACTAGCGGGAACTACGAGCAGTACTTC TRBJ2-7 TRBV5-1 TRBD2 many
CASGGLRGRGTTGELFF TGTGCCAGCGGGGGTTTACGGGGCAGGGGGACGACCGGGGAGCTGTTTTTT TRBJ2-2 TRBV9 TRBD1 -
CASSPGGAMNTEAFF TGTGCCAGCAGCCCAGGGGGAGCTATGAACACTGAAGCTTTCTTT TRBJ1-1 TRBV11-2 TRBD1 many
CSARDRTGVETQYF TGCAGTGCTAGAGATCGGACGGGAGTAGAGACCCAGTACTTC TRBJ2-5 TRBV20-1 - many
CASSLGTSPEQYF TGTGCCAGCAGCCTCGGGACATCTCCCGAGCAGTACTTC TRBJ2-7 TRBV7-2 - many
CAWSVQGVDEQYF TGTGCCTGGAGTGTACAAGGTGTCGACGAGCAGTACTTC TRBJ2-7 TRBV30 - many
CSAYSETGELFF TGCAGCGCCTATAGCGAGACCGGGGAGCTGTTTTTT TRBJ2-2 TRBV29-1 - -
CASSWSNRNTEAFF TGTGCCAGCAGTTGGAGTAATCGGAACACTGAAGCTTTCTTT TRBJ1-1 TRBV12-3/TRBV12-4 - many
CASSLGPGHRYEQYF TGTGCCAGCAGCTTGGGGCCGGGACACCGCTACGAGCAGTACTTC TRBJ2-7 TRBV5-5 - -
CASSLTQGPSYEQYF TGCGCCAGCAGCTTGACCCAGGGTCCCAGCTACGAGCAGTACTTC TRBJ2-7 TRBV5-1 - -
CASSLFSVNTEAFF TGTGCCAGCAGTTTATTTTCCGTGAACACTGAAGCTTTCTTT TRBJ1-1 TRBV12-3/TRBV12-4 - -
CASSRDEGYEQYF TGTGCCAGCAGTCGGGATGAGGGATACGAGCAGTACTTC TRBJ2-7 TRBV25-1 - -
CASRKGFGLERSSYNEQFF TGTGCCAGCAGAAAGGGGTTTGGGTTGGAGCGAAGCTCCTACAATGAGCAGTTCTTC TRBJ2-1 TRBV6-1 - many
CASSLEAHTDTQYF TGCGCCAGCAGCTTGGAAGCGCACACAGATACGCAGTATTTT TRBJ2-3 TRBV5-1 - many
CASSSTVPSGTDTQYF TGTGCCAGCAGTTCGACAGTTCCTAGCGGCACAGATACGCAGTATTTT TRBJ2-3 TRBV28 - many
CSVDGGTDTQYF TGCAGCGTTGACGGGGGCACAGATACGCAGTATTTT TRBJ2-3 TRBV29-1 - -
CASSFSGRAHEQYF TGTGCCAGCAGTTTTAGTGGGAGGGCCCACGAGCAGTACTTC TRBJ2-7 TRBV12-3/TRBV12-4 TRBD2 many
CASSPTSGQYEQYF TGTGCCAGCAGCCCGACTAGCGGACAGTACGAGCAGTACTTC TRBJ2-7 TRBV2 TRBD2 many
CASSPTTSGQETQYF TGTGCCAGCAGCCCGACCACTAGCGGACAAGAGACCCAGTACTTC TRBJ2-5 TRBV5-4 TRBD2 many
CASSLYIPLAGSAADTQYF TGTGCCAGCAGCTTATATATCCCACTAGCGGGGAGTGCGGCAGATACGCAGTATTTT TRBJ2-3 TRBV7-6 TRBD2 few
CASSLGSVGGEQFF TGTGCCAGCAGCTTAGGATCGGTGGGAGGGGAGCAGTTCTTC TRBJ2-1 TRBV7-2 TRBD2 many
CSARGGIRGGEQYF TGCAGTGCTAGAGGCGGGATTAGGGGCGGCGAGCAGTACTTC TRBJ2-7 TRBV20-1 - many
CSAPGLASDTQYF TGCAGTGCCCCCGGGCTAGCGTCAGATACGCAGTATTTT TRBJ2-3 TRBV20-1 - many
CASSGAANYGYTF TGTGCCAGCAGTGGCGCAGCTAACTATGGCTACACCTTC TRBJ1-2 TRBV2 - many
CSVVVFGSENTEAFF TGCAGCGTTGTTGTATTCGGGTCGGAAAACACTGAAGCTTTCTTT TRBJ1-1 TRBV29-1 - -
CASSIALAGVTEQFF TGTGCCAGTAGTATCGCCTTAGCGGGGGTAACTGAGCAGTTCTTC TRBJ2-1 TRBV19 TRBD2 -
CASSTLPGQNTEAFF TGTGCCAGTAGTACCCTCCCAGGGCAGAACACTGAAGCTTTCTTT TRBJ1-1 TRBV19 - few
CASSVSLRGEETQYF TGTGCCAGCAGCGTTAGCCTCAGAGGGGAAGAGACCCAGTACTTC TRBJ2-5 TRBV9 - -
CASSPGGTANYGYTF TGTGCCAGCTCACCCGGGGGGACAGCTAACTATGGCTACACCTTC TRBJ1-2 TRBV18 TRBD1 -
CASSLSVVGELFF TGTGCCAGCAGTCTTTCGGTGGTCGGGGAGCTGTTTTTT TRBJ2-2 TRBV12-3/TRBV12-4 - many
CASRTSGSRTDTQYF TGTGCCAGCAGGACTAGCGGGAGCCGTACAGATACGCAGTATTTT TRBJ2-3 TRBV6-2/TRBV6-3 TRBD2 -
CASRTGTEVTQYF TGTGCCAGCCGGACAGGGACCGAGGTGACCCAGTACTTC TRBJ2-5 TRBV2 TRBD1 many
CASSLSGLAGTHNEQSF TGTGCCAGCAGTTTATCTGGACTAGCGGGGACCCACAATGAGCAGTCCTTC TRBJ2-1 TRBV28 TRBD2 few
CASSPGQGVVTEAFF TGCGCCAGCAGCCCAGGACAGGGGGTCGTCACTGAAGCTTTCTTT TRBJ1-1 TRBV5-1 TRBD1 many
CASAAGAFGEQFF TGTGCCAGCGCCGCCGGGGCGTTTGGTGAGCAGTTCTTC TRBJ2-1 TRBV27 - many
CASSIGWSGELFF TGTGCCAGCAGCATAGGCTGGAGCGGGGAGCTGTTTTTT TRBJ2-2 TRBV7-6 - many
CAWSSLAHETQYF TGTGCCTGGAGTTCACTAGCACATGAGACCCAGTACTTC TRBJ2-5 TRBV30 - many
CASSYSGGGSDNEQFF TGTGCCAGCAGTTACTCGGGGGGAGGTAGTGACAATGAGCAGTTCTTC TRBJ2-1 TRBV6-2/TRBV6-3 - -
CSVRGRSTDTQYF TGCAGCGTTAGGGGGCGTAGCACAGATACGCAGTATTTT TRBJ2-3 TRBV29-1 TRBD1 few
CASSSLASSTDTQYF TGTGCCAGCAGTAGTCTAGCCTCTAGCACAGATACGCAGTATTTT TRBJ2-3 TRBV6-1 - many
CASSLRATPYF TGTGCCAGCAGTCTTCGAGCCACGCCGTATTTT TRBJ2-3 TRBV12-3/TRBV12-4 - -
CASSLRHGGLNEQFF TGTGCCAGCAGCTTAAGGCACGGGGGGCTCAATGAGCAGTTCTTC TRBJ2-1 TRBV7-9 - many
CSANNPTGSSEAFF TGCAGTGCTAACAACCCTACAGGGTCATCTGAAGCTTTCTTT TRBJ1-1 TRBV20-1 - -
CASLDRGGSGEQYF TGTGCCAGTCTCGACCGGGGGGGCTCCGGCGAGCAGTACTTC TRBJ2-7 TRBV19 TRBD2 few
CASSQVTSADTQYF TGCGCCAGCAGCCAAGTTACTAGTGCAGATACGCAGTATTTT TRBJ2-3 TRBV4-1 - few
CASSRQGPGSNQPQHF TGTGCCAGCAGTCGACAGGGGCCGGGAAGCAATCAGCCCCAGCATTTT TRBJ1-5 TRBV12-3/TRBV12-4 TRBD1 many
CASSTGRRETQYF TGTGCCAGCAGCACCGGGCGTAGAGAGACCCAGTACTTC TRBJ2-5 TRBV7-2 - many
CASSPGLAGVLRTDTQYF TGTGCCAGCAGTCCGGGACTAGCGGGAGTTCTCAGAACAGATACGCAGTATTTT TRBJ2-3 TRBV6-1 TRBD2 many
CASSLNGNPNQPQHF TGCGCCAGCAGCTTGAATGGAAACCCGAATCAGCCCCAGCATTTT TRBJ1-5 TRBV5-1 - -
CANYELAGGPYEQYF TGTGCCAACTACGAACTAGCGGGAGGCCCCTACGAGCAGTACTTC TRBJ2-7 TRBV2 TRBD2 few
CASSQDIWVKTQYF TGTGCCAGCAGCCAAGATATCTGGGTAAAGACCCAGTACTTC TRBJ2-5 TRBV3-1 - many